The 15 T cell receptor beta chains listed next were all sequenced from one sample in a study of beta chain features in type 1 diabetes (dated by TCRdb to 2017 to 2018). The library was made by the immunoSEQ multiplex PCR assay. The entire isolated RNA was reverse transcribed using the High Capacity cDNA Reverse Transcription Kit, and thus expressed TCRB transcripts were sequenced. The table was pulled from immuneACCESS by TCRdb, which kept in-frame rearrangements only. Such tables lose some clones; where checked, under half of the loss comes from unresolved V genes, and the rest has no known cause. Within this sample are approximately 160,000 clones, with approximately 8.1% of them counted one time only. 0.65% of the sample is in the top ten clones. What was sequenced was central memory CD4+ T cells from blood. These receptors were collected from a man in his late teens or twenties in good health.

This clone has more than one count but fewer than ten. The chain links TRBV28 to TRBJ2-5, with 8 bases identical to TRBD2. CDR3 size: 15 residues. J was trimmed by 5 bases and V by 6 bases; bases with no gene match: 11. The germline V gene encodes CDR1 MDHEN and CDR2 SYDVKM. In DNA, the CDR3 is TGTGCCAGCAGCCCGGGGGGGCGGGGGGATGAGACCCAGTACTTC. It is translated as CASSPGGRGDETQYF.

This clone has only a few counts. This chain joins TRBV6-1 and TRBJ1-1; 8 bases agree with TRBD1. Germline V gives CDR1 MNHNS, CDR2 SASEGT. The length of the CDR3 is 13 residues. Trimming at V came to 7 bases and at J to 5 bases, leaving 6 bases not matched to a gene. The CDR3 loop reads CASTRTGWTEAFF. The DNA for the CDR3 is TGTGCCAGCACCCGGACAGGGTGGACTGAAGCTTTCTTT.

The chain is built from TRBV6-6 and TRBJ2-1, with 10 bases matching TRBD1. Germline V gives CDR1 MNHNY, CDR2 SVGAGI (reference sequence). CDR3 length: 14 amino acids. Trimming cost V 8 bases and J 6 bases; bases outside gene matches: 7. CDR3 sequence reads: CASEGGQGSNEQFF. The CDR3 bases are TGTGCCAGCGAAGGGGGACAGGGGTCCAATGAGCAGTTCTTC.

The gene calls are TRBV5-1 and TRBJ2-7, with D possibly being TRBD1 (6 bases). V lost 2 bases and J 5 bases, leaving 14 bases between the germline ends. This CDR3 comprises 14 residues. Germline-derived CDR1 and CDR2 are SGHRS and YFSETQ. CDR3 DNA: TGCGCCAGCAGCTTATTGCAGGGGACGAACGAGCAGTACTTC. It translates to CASSLLQGTNEQYF.

This clone has only a few counts. The chain is built from TRBV11-3 and TRBJ2-1; D gene ambiguous. Per germline, CDR1 SGHNT and CDR2 YENEEA. The CDR3 has 13 residues. The V end was cut by 4 bases, the J end by 10 bases, with 14 bases between. The CDR3 bases are TGTGCCAGCAGCTCTCCTATGATCTCGGAGCAGTTCTTC. Translating gives CASSSPMISEQFF.

The CDR3 DNA is TGTGCCAGCAGCGTAGGGTACGGGGGTCTAGATGAGCAGTTCTTC. It encodes CASSVGYGGLDEQFF. J is TRBJ2-1 and V is TRBV9; maybe TRBD2 (6 bases). The CDR3 runs to 15 residues. Germline loops: CDR1 SGDLS, CDR2 YYNGEE. Trimming took off 0 bases at V and 8 bases at J, with 15 bases between the two ends.

V and J are TRBV6-5 and TRBJ2-7, with TRBD1 matching 8 bases. Germline lookup yields CDR1 MNHEY and CDR2 SVGAGI. This CDR3 is built from 13 residues. The trim removed 6 bases at V and 3 bases at J, leaving 4 bases unmatched. CDR3 protein: CASRPGQDYEQYF. The CDR3 region has the DNA TGTGCCAGCAGACCGGGACAGGACTACGAGCAGTACTTC.

The chain employs TRBV7-2 and TRBJ2-3; 10 positions agree with TRBD2. Unmatched junction bases numbered 14, after V lost 5 bases and J lost 3 bases. This CDR3 contains 18 residues. Germline V gene data show CDR1 as SGHTA and CDR2 as FQGNSA. CDR3 DNA sequence: TGTGCCAGCAGCCGGGGAAGCGGGGGGGCCGGGTTTACAGATACGCAGTATTTT. Its protein is CASSRGSGGAGFTDTQYF.

There are a few counts of this clone. This chain links TRBV5-1 with TRBJ1-5; no firm D call. Looked up from germline, CDR1 is SGHRS and CDR2 is YFSETQ. The CDR3 is 15 amino acids. V lost 4 bases and J 7 bases, leaving 18 bases between the germline ends. The CDR3 sequence: CASSPEMGEGQPQHF. Written as DNA, the CDR3 is TGCGCCAGCAGCCCGGAGATGGGTGAGGGACAGCCCCAGCATTTT.

This clone appeared a few times. CDR3 coding DNA: TGTGCCAGCTCACCAGTCGGGGCAGATACGCAGTATTTT. Protein sequence: CASSPVGADTQYF. The V call is TRBV18, the J call TRBJ2-3; tentative D call: TRBD2 (5 bases). In germline, CDR1 is KGHSH, CDR2 LQKENI. The CDR3 is made up of 13 amino acids. V lost 2 bases and J lost 4, with 7 bases in between.

This clone was counted between two and nine times. The genes are TRBV7-3 and TRBJ2-3; maybe TRBD1 (5 bases). Trimming removed 1 base at V and 5 bases at J, with 10 bases between. The CDR3 totals 14 residues. Germline CDR1 SGHTA, CDR2 FQGTGA. DNA for the CDR3: TGTGCCAGCAGCTTAAAGGGGTATCAAGATACGCAGTATTTT. Amino acids: CASSLKGYQDTQYF.

This clone was observed a handful of times. The rearrangement joins TRBV7-8 to TRBJ1-2; tentatively, D is TRBD1 (5 bases). V lost 8 bases to trimming and J lost 0 bases, with 16 bases between them. CDR3 length: 15 residues. Germline CDR1 and CDR2: SGHVS and FQNEAQ. Written as DNA, the CDR3 is TGTGCCAGCCGATTACAGGAGAACGCTAACTATGGCTACACCTTC. Translated: CASRLQENANYGYTF.

The chain recombines TRBV5-1 with TRBJ1-6; 8 bases fit TRBD1. After removal of 4 bases from V and 5 bases from J, the junction contained 5 bases not matched to a gene. Germline CDR1 is SGHRS and CDR2 is YFSETQ. The CDR3 sequence is 15 residues long. The CDR3 spells CASSATGGNNSPLHF. In DNA form, the CDR3 reads TGCGCCAGCAGCGCTACAGGGGGTAATAATTCACCCCTCCACTTT.

The chain combines TRBV27 with TRBJ1-1; 10 bases map to TRBD1. The length of the CDR3 is 14 residues. Trimming removed 3 bases from V and 5 bases from J; junction bases left unmatched: 3. Germline assignment: CDR1 MNHEY and CDR2 SMNVEV (reference sequence). Here the CDR3 reads CASSFGQGVTEAFF. DNA of the CDR3: TGTGCCAGCAGTTTTGGACAGGGGGTTACTGAAGCTTTCTTT.

The table lists this clone with many counts. The chain employs TRBV18 and TRBJ1-1; 8 positions match TRBD1. V lost 4 bases and J lost 5; bases outside the gene matches: 6. This CDR3 comprises 14 residues. Germline assignment: CDR1 KGHSH and CDR2 LQKENI. The CDR3 bases are TGTGCCAGCTCACGGAACAGGGGGGAGACTGAAGCTTTCTTT. Encoded protein: CASSRNRGETEAFF.